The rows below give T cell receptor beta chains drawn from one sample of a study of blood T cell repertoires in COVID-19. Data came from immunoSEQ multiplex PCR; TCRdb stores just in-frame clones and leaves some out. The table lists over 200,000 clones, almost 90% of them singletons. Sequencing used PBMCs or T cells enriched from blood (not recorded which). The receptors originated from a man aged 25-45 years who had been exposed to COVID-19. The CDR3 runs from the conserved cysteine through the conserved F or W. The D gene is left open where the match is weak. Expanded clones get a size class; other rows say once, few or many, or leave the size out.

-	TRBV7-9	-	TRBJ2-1	TGTGCCAGCAGCTCCGTTCGACAGGTGGAGGAGCAGTTCTTC	CASSSVRQVEEQFF
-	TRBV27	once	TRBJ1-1	TGTGCCAGCAGTTTACGCCCAGGGATTGGTGAAGCTTTCTTT	CASSLRPGIGEAFF
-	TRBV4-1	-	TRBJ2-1	TGCGCCAGCAGCCCCTACGCCAATGAGCAGTTCTTC	CASSPYANEQFF
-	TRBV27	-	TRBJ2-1	TGTGCCAGCAGTACCGGGACTGGGTACAATGAGCAGTTCTTC	CASSTGTGYNEQFF
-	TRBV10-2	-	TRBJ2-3	TGCGCCAGCGGACAGGCGGGGGGAATCACAGATACGCAGTATTTT	CASGQAGGITDTQYF
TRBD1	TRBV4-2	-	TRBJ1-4	TGTGCCAGCAGCCATACAGGGGGCGATTCTGAAAAACTGTTTTTT	CASSHTGGDSEKLFF
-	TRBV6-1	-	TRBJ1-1	TGTGCCAGCAGTGACCGCCTGAGACAGGAGAACACTGAAGCTTTCTTT	CASSDRLRQENTEAFF
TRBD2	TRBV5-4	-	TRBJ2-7	TGTGCCAGCAGCTTGGGGGTAGCGGGGTCCTACGAGCAGTACTTC	CASSLGVAGSYEQYF
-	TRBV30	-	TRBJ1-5	TGTGCCTGGAGCGGAGGGGTCAACAATCAGCCCCAGCATTTT	CAWSGGVNNQPQHF
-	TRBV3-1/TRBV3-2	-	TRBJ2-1	TGTGCCAGCAGCCAAGATCAGGGCAACCCGTGGGACAATGAGCAGTTCTTC	CASSQDQGNPWDNEQFF
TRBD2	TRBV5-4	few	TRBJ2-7	TGTGCCAGCAGCTTGGAAGGCGGGGGATACGAGCAGTACTTC	CASSLEGGGYEQYF
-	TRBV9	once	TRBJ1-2	TGTGCCAGCAGCGTAGATTGGACAGATGGCTACACCTTC	CASSVDWTDGYTF
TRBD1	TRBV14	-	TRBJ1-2	TGTGCCAGCAGTCACATCGACAGGGTCCACTATGGCTACACCTTC	CASSHIDRVHYGYTF
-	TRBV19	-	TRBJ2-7	TGTGCCAGTAGTAGACGGCAGACAGGAAACTCCTACGAGCAGTACTTC	CASSRRQTGNSYEQYF
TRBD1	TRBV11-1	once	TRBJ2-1	TGTGCCAGCAGCCCCGAGTACAGGGGCAATGAGCAGTTCTTC	CASSPEYRGNEQFF
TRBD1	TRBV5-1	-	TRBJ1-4	TGCGCCAGCAGCTTGTCCGCGAGACAGGGGGGGTGGAATGAAAAACTGTTTTTT	CASSLSARQGGWNEKLFF
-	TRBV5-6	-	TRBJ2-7	TGTGCCAGCAGCTTCACGATGAGGGACTACGAGCAGTACTTC	CASSFTMRDYEQYF
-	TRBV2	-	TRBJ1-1	TGTGCCAGCAGCCTACTCGTGCGGGACACTGAAGCTTTCTTT	CASSLLVRDTEAFF
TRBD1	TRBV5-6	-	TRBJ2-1	TGTGCCAGCAGCCCACAGGGGTTGCATGAGCAGTTCTTC	CASSPQGLHEQFF
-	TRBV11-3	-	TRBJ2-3	TGTGCCAGCAGCTTTCGGGGTTCAGATACGCAGTATTTT	CASSFRGSDTQYF
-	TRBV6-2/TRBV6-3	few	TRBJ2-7	TGTGCCAGCAGTTACCTCGACACCAACGAGCAGTACTTC	CASSYLDTNEQYF
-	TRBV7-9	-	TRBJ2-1	TGTGCCAGCAGCTTAGCACTTCACAATGAGCAGTTCTTC	CASSLALHNEQFF
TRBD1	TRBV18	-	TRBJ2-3	TGTGCCAGCTCACGGACAGGGAATTTGGATACGCAGTATTTT	CASSRTGNLDTQYF
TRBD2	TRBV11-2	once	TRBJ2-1	TGTGCCAGCAGCTTAGATTGGAGGGTAGCGGGGGGGCACTTCTTC	CASSLDWRVAGGHFF
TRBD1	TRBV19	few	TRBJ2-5	TGTGCCAGTAGTAGGTATGGGACAGTTGAAGAGACCCAGTACTTC	CASSRYGTVEETQYF
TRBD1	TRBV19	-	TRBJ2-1	TGTGCCAGTAGTCTCCGACAGGGGACCTCCTACAATGAGCAGTTCTTC	CASSLRQGTSYNEQFF
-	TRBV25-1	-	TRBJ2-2	TGTGCCAGCAGTGAATGGGGGCGCAACACCGGGGAGCTGTTTTTT	CASSEWGRNTGELFF
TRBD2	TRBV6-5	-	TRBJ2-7	TGTGCCAGCAGTTACGGCAGTAGCGGGGGGGCCTACGAGCAGTACTTC	CASSYGSSGGAYEQYF
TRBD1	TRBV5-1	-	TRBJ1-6	TGCGCCAGCAGCTTGGCCGGGACAGCTCGGGAATCACCCCTCCACTTT	CASSLAGTARESPLHF
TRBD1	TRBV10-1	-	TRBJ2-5	TGCGCCAGCAGTAACTCCGGGACAGATTTCCAAGAGACCCAGTACTTC	CASSNSGTDFQETQYF
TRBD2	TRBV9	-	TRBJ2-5	TGTGCCAGCAGCCTAGCGGGGGGGCAGGAGACCCAGTACTTC	CASSLAGGQETQYF
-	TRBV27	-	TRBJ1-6	TGTGCCAGCCGTCCCCTGCGGGGAGGTTATAATTCACCCCTCCACTTT	CASRPLRGGYNSPLHF
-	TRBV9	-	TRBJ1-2	TGTGCCAGCAGCGGAGGGGGTTCCCTAGGAGGCTACACCTTC	CASSGGGSLGGYTF
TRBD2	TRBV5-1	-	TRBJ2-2	TGCGCCAGCAGGGCCCTCCTAGCGGGGGGGGACACCGGGGAGCTGTTTTTT	CASRALLAGGDTGELFF
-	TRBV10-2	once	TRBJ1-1	TGCGCCAGCATCGGAAGGACTTACACTGAAGCTTTCTTT	CASIGRTYTEAFF
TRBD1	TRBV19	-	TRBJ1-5	TGTGCCAGTAGTACGGACAGGGGAATCAATCAGCCCCAGCATTTT	CASSTDRGINQPQHF
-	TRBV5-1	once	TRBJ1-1	TGCGTTACTCAGGGGAAGAACACTGAAGCTTTCTTT	CVTQGKNTEAFF
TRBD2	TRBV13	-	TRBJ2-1	TGTGCCAGCGGCTTTCAGCGGGGGGCCTACAATGAGCAGTTCTTC	CASGFQRGAYNEQFF
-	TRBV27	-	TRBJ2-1	TGTGCCAGCAGTTTCGCGGGACTCCAGTTCTTC	CASSFAGLQFF
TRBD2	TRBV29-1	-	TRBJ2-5	TGCAGCGTATATCCTAGCGGGGAACAAGAGACCCAGTACTTC	CSVYPSGEQETQYF
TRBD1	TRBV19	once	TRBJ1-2	TGTGCCACCTACCTTGGACAGGGAGACAATAACTATGGCTACACCTTC	CATYLGQGDNNYGYTF
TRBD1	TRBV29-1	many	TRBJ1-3	TGCAGCGTTGAACCACAGGGGGCTGGAAACACCATATATTTT	CSVEPQGAGNTIYF
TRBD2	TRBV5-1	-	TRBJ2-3	TGCGCCAGCAGCTGGGGAGGGAGTGGGGGCACAGATACGCAGTATTTT	CASSWGGSGGTDTQYF
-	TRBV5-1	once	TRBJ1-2	TGCGCCAGCAGCTCCACAGCAGGGCGGTTCACCTTC	CASSSTAGRFTF
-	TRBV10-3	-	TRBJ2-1	TGTGCCATCAGTGAGTCTGTGCAGGACACCAATTACAATGAGCAGTTCTTC	CAISESVQDTNYNEQFF
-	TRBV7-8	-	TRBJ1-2	TGTGCCAGCAGCCCAGCCAGGGGAGAGTATGGCTACACCTTC	CASSPARGEYGYTF
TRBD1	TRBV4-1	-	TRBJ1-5	TGCGCCAGCAGCCAAGACAGGGGGCTTTGGCAGCCCCAGCATTTT	CASSQDRGLWQPQHF
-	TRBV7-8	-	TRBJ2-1	TGTGCCAGCAGCCCCACTAGATTTGAGCAGTTCTTC	CASSPTRFEQFF